The clone carrying this T cell receptor beta chain appeared many times. The sample is drawn from a study of CD8 T cells in ankylosing spondylitis. MiXCR was run by TCRdb on the 5' RACE reads, yielding one entry per CDR3 protein. The sample contains more than 30,000 distinct CDR3 sequences, around 10% of which appear only once. Trimming removed 1 base from V and 9 bases from J, with 19 bases in between. This CDR3 region has 17 residues. Germline V gives CDR1 LGHNA, CDR2 YNFKEQ. The sequenced sample was synovial fluid, either unsorted or a sorted T cell fraction (not recorded which). The TCR sequence derives from a male donor with ankylosing spondylitis. The J gene is TRBJ1-6, the V gene TRBV4-2; unclear D gene. CDR3 loop: CASSQVFQELEGSPLHF. CDR3 nucleotides: TGTGCCAGCAGCCAAGTTTTCCAAGAACTAGAGGGTTCACCCCTCCACTTT.